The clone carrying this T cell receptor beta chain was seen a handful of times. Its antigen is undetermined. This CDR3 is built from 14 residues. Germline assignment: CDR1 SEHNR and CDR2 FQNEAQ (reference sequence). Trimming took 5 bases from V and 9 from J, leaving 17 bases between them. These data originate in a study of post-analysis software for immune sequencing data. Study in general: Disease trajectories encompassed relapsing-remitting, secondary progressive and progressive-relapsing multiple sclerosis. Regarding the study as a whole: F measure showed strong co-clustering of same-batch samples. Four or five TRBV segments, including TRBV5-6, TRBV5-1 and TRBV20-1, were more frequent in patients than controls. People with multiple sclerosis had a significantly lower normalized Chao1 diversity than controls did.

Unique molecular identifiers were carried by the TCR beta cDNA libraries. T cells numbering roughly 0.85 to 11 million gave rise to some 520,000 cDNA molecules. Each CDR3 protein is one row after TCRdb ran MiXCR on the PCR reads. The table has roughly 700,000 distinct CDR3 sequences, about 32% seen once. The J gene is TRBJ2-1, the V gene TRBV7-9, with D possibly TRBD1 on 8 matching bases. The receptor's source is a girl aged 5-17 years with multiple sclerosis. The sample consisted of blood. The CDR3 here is CASSPRTGRGEQFF. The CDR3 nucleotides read TGTGCCAGCAGCCCCCGGACAGGGAGGGGTGAGCAGTTCTTC. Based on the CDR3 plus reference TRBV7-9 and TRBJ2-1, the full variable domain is DTGVSQNPRHKITKRGQNVTFRCDPISEHNRLYWYRQTLGQGPEFLTYFQNEAQLEKSRLLSDRFSAERPKGSFSTLEIQRTEQGDSAMYLCASSPRTGRGEQFFGPGTRLTVL.